This T cell receptor beta chain was sequenced in a study of T cell repertoires in cytomegalovirus infection. Study-level background: Indications of both CMV infection and matching HLA type were provided by public TCR beta signatures.

Study-wide points: CMV-specific TCR beta clonotypes restricted by HLA-C dominated the ex vivo response. Pooled public TCR beta family frequency picked out CMV carriers with the relevant HLA.

Via MiXCR, TCRdb re-called the reads, giving one row per CDR3 protein. The data contain 290,000 or so distinct CDR3 sequences, roughly a quarter of them singletons. In the case of this clonotype: The antigen remains undetermined.

Sequenced material: PBMCs. This TCR was sampled from a human donor in good health (CMV status not recorded). Some clones in this sample may be carry-over from other donors' samples.

CDR3 in amino acids: CATMWDQGYEQYF. The CDR3 DNA reads as TGTGCCACCATGTGGGATCAGGGTTACGAGCAGTACTTC. The chain recombines TRBV2 with TRBJ2-7, with TRBD1 as a possible D gene (5 bases). Germline V CDR1 and CDR2: SNHLY, FYNNEI. The CDR3 is made up of 13 amino acids. V lost 10 bases and J 4 bases, leaving 17 bases between the germline ends. Using reference TRBV2 and TRBJ2-7 for the parts outside the CDR3, the full variable domain is EPEVTQTPSHQVTQMGQEVILRCVPISNHLYFYWYRQILGQKVEFLVSFYNNEISEKSEIFDDQFSVERPDGSNFTLKIRSTKLEDSAMYFCATMWDQGYEQYFGPGTRLTVT.